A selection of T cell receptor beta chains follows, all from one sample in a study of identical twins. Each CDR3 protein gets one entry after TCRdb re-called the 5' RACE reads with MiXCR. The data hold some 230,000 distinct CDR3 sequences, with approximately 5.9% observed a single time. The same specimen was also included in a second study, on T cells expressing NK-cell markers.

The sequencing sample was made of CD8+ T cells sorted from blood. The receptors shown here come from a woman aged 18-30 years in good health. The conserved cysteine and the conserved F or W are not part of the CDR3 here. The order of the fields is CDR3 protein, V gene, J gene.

cdr3_aa: AWDGGTADTQY; v_call: TRBV30; j_call: TRBJ2-3
cdr3_aa: ASSLFGGPASGNTIY; v_call: TRBV27; j_call: TRBJ1-3
cdr3_aa: SGLSGEQF; v_call: TRBV29-1; j_call: TRBJ2-1
cdr3_aa: SASDSGNEQF; v_call: TRBV20-1; j_call: TRBJ2-1
cdr3_aa: ASSLTGGASYEQY; v_call: TRBV5-5; j_call: TRBJ2-7
cdr3_aa: ASSSEASSTDTQY; v_call: TRBV7-8; j_call: TRBJ2-3
cdr3_aa: ASTITGNPGLNEQF; v_call: TRBV27; j_call: TRBJ2-1
cdr3_aa: ASSRTSGSWDEQF; v_call: TRBV18; j_call: TRBJ2-1
cdr3_aa: ASSLDSTGQRRGYT; v_call: TRBV11-2; j_call: TRBJ1-2
cdr3_aa: ASSLGWGEDTEAF; v_call: TRBV7-9; j_call: TRBJ1-1
cdr3_aa: ASSYSDTYGYT; v_call: TRBV5-1; j_call: TRBJ1-2
cdr3_aa: ATSAPSPGSGAYEQY; v_call: TRBV24-1; j_call: TRBJ2-7
cdr3_aa: ASQQGWDTEAF; v_call: TRBV12-3/TRBV12-4; j_call: TRBJ1-1
cdr3_aa: ASSQEQGYTGELF; v_call: TRBV4-2; j_call: TRBJ2-2
cdr3_aa: ASSGRDSLSYEQY; v_call: TRBV7-9; j_call: TRBJ2-7
cdr3_aa: ASSQTGRITGETQY; v_call: TRBV27; j_call: TRBJ2-5
cdr3_aa: ASSQQDRANTEAF; v_call: TRBV4-1; j_call: TRBJ1-1
cdr3_aa: ASSLGGGTEAF; v_call: TRBV9; j_call: TRBJ1-1
cdr3_aa: ASKTYDLSSYNSPLH; v_call: TRBV5-6; j_call: TRBJ1-6
cdr3_aa: ATSRDRGETRIYGYT; v_call: TRBV15; j_call: TRBJ1-2
cdr3_aa: ASSDRGEGYGYT; v_call: TRBV4-2; j_call: TRBJ1-2
cdr3_aa: ASSSRGGPEKLF; v_call: TRBV7-9; j_call: TRBJ1-4
cdr3_aa: ASSPETSASYGYT; v_call: TRBV4-1; j_call: TRBJ1-2
cdr3_aa: ATSRRLDFRGVAF; v_call: TRBV15; j_call: TRBJ1-1
cdr3_aa: ASSSEWVANTEAF; v_call: TRBV7-9; j_call: TRBJ1-1
cdr3_aa: ASSRPPRRNEKLF; v_call: TRBV27; j_call: TRBJ1-4
cdr3_aa: ASSDYDSSGSGYT; v_call: TRBV6-1; j_call: TRBJ1-2
cdr3_aa: SVVGDRGAYGYT; v_call: TRBV29-1; j_call: TRBJ1-2
cdr3_aa: ASSYGSISYEQY; v_call: TRBV7-6; j_call: TRBJ2-7
cdr3_aa: ASRPSRDSLYSSYEQY; v_call: TRBV5-5; j_call: TRBJ2-7
cdr3_aa: ASSEVWRGITDTQY; v_call: TRBV6-1; j_call: TRBJ2-3
cdr3_aa: ASSLAGLPQY; v_call: TRBV7-9; j_call: TRBJ2-5
cdr3_aa: ASSQAGTDTQY; v_call: TRBV4-1; j_call: TRBJ2-3
cdr3_aa: ASRPRDSPLIYEQY; v_call: TRBV27; j_call: TRBJ2-7
cdr3_aa: ASSFRGGVSYNEQF; v_call: TRBV27; j_call: TRBJ2-1
cdr3_aa: ASSETSGVTDTQY; v_call: TRBV9; j_call: TRBJ2-3
cdr3_aa: ASSQKSSASYNEQF; v_call: TRBV4-3; j_call: TRBJ2-1
cdr3_aa: ASRRLAGGSYNEQF; v_call: TRBV4-1; j_call: TRBJ2-1
cdr3_aa: ASSVGLAGNYEQY; v_call: TRBV9; j_call: TRBJ2-7
cdr3_aa: ASTPLAGALSGANVLT; v_call: TRBV5-1; j_call: TRBJ2-6
cdr3_aa: ASSPQRGQGSYNEQF; v_call: TRBV5-1; j_call: TRBJ2-1
cdr3_aa: ASNAGTGGNEQF; v_call: TRBV6-1; j_call: TRBJ2-1
cdr3_aa: ASSRPGSQETQY; v_call: TRBV6-4; j_call: TRBJ2-5
cdr3_aa: ASQGLATDTGELF; v_call: TRBV27; j_call: TRBJ2-2
cdr3_aa: ASSAGTSGDTGELF; v_call: TRBV9; j_call: TRBJ2-2